This T cell receptor (beta chain) is from a study of T-cell memory formation after mild COVID-19. Looking at the study overall: Clusters were largely donor specific.

This clonotype was observed a handful of times. cDNA libraries for TCR alpha and TCR beta, carrying sample barcodes and UMIs, came from 5'RACE with constant-segment primers. MiXCR, applied by TCRdb to the 5' RACE reads, yields one record per CDR3 protein. This table has hundreds of thousands of distinct CDR3 sequences, about a fifth appearing once. Trimming stripped 4 bases from V and 1 base from J, with 10 bases between. CDR3 size: 14 residues. The sequence came from an adult woman who had mild COVID-19 (a few samples of this study predate the infection). Cell type and time point are not known. The V call is TRBV23-1, the J call TRBJ1-1; no firm D call. TRBV23-1 is designated an ORF whose function remains uncertain. Specimen: PBMCs or a T cell subset sorted from them (not recorded which). CDR3 region: CASSRMPPNTEAFF. The CDR3 bases are TGCGCCAGCAGTCGAATGCCCCCGAACACTGAAGCTTTCTTT.